One and the same sample provided the 5 T cell receptor beta chains below, sequenced in a study of blood T cell repertoires in COVID-19. Here immunoSEQ multiplex PCR was the method, and the copy in TCRdb shows in-frame clones only, minus some. The profile shows about 230,000 clones, 88% of them singletons. What was sequenced was PBMCs or T cells enriched from blood (not recorded which). These receptor sequences come from a woman aged 30 to 39 who had been exposed to COVID-19.

V usage is TRBV3-1 (or the pseudogene TRBV3-2) and J usage is TRBJ1-2; 9 nucleotides line up with TRBD1. The CDR3 totals 18 residues. V gave up 0 bases and J gave up 2 bases; unmatched junction bases: 10. Germline loops: CDR1 LGHDT, CDR2 YNNKEL (reference sequence). The CDR3 DNA sequence: TGTGCCAGCAGCCAAGATCGTAGGGGGGGGACAGGGAACTATGGCTACACCTTC. Translated, it gives CASSQDRRGGTGNYGYTF.

The gene calls are TRBV28 and TRBJ2-7, with 7 bases aligning to TRBD2. Germline V gives CDR1 MDHEN, CDR2 SYDVKM. The CDR3 extends over 14 amino acids. Trimming cost V 10 bases and J 0 bases; bases outside gene matches: 9. The CDR3 nucleotides read TGTGCCACCCTCTCCGGGACTAACTCCTACGAGCAGTACTTC. This encodes CATLSGTNSYEQYF. Filled out from reference TRBV28 and TRBJ2-7, the complete variable domain reads DVKVTQSSRYLVKRTGEKVFLECVQDMDHENMFWYRQDPGLGLRLIYFSYDVKMKEKGDIPEGYSVSREKKERFSLILESASTNQTSMYLCATLSGTNSYEQYFGPGTRLTVT.

The rearrangement links TRBV15 to TRBJ1-5; possibly TRBD1 for D (5 bases). V gave up 4 bases and J gave up 10 bases, with 23 bases separating them. The length of the CDR3 is 16 residues. CDR1 is LNHNV, CDR2 YYDKDF, per germline (reference sequence). CDR3 nucleotides: TGTGCCACCAGCAATCAAGCAGAGGCGGTTGGGGCTCCCCAGCATTTT. Its protein product is CATSNQAEAVGAPQHF.

The chain couples TRBV7-2 to TRBJ2-4; 9 bases are shared with TRBD2. CDR1 and CDR2 from the germline V gene are SGHTA and FQGNSA. The CDR3 contains 15 residues. J lost 8 bases, V lost 6 bases, and 11 bases had no gene match. The CDR3 bases are TGTGCCAGCAGTTCTCGGACTAGCGCGGGCGACATTCAGTACTTC. Translated, it gives CASSSRTSAGDIQYF.

Note on this clone: Within the sample, other DNA sequences also encode this same CDR3. The V and J genes are TRBV6-5 and TRBJ2-7; tentatively, D is TRBD2 (5 bases). V was cut by 5 bases and J by 4 bases, with 6 bases left in between. The CDR3 loop spans 11 amino acids. Germline CDR1 is MNHEY and CDR2 is SVGAGI. The chain's CDR3 is CASSRGYEQYF. As DNA, the CDR3 is TGTGCCAGCAGTCGCGGGTACGAGCAGTACTTC.